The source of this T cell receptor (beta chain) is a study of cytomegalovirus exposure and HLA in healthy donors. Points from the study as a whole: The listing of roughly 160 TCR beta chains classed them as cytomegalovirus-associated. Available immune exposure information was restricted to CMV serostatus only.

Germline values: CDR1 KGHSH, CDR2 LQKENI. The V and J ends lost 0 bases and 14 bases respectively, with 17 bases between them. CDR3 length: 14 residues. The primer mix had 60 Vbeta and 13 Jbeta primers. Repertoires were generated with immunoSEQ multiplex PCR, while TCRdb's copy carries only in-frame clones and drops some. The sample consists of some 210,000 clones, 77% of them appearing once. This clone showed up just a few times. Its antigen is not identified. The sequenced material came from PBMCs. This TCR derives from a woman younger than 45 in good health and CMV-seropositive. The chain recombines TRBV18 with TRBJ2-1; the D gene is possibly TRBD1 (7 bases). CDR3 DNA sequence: TGTGCCAGCTCACCACCGCGGGACAGCAAGGTGGAGTTCTTC. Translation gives CASSPPRDSKVEFF.